The 32 T cell receptor beta chains reported below all come from one sample, sequenced in a study of shared clonotypes between healthy human individuals. CD45RO negativity and positive selection for CCR7 defined naive CD8 cells, a population that excluded terminally differentiated effector memory CD45RA+ cells. Assay: immunoSEQ multiplex PCR; the TCRdb copy retains only in-frame clones and omits some. The sample yields 600,000 or so clones, around 96% seen once. The specimen was naive CD8+ T cells sorted from blood. The receptors derive from a woman aged 25 to 39 in good health.

The chain carries TRBV30 and TRBJ2-3, with 7 nucleotides matching TRBD2. The V gene end was trimmed by 0 bases and the J gene end by 4 bases; junction bases not matched to a gene: 7. The CDR3 extends over 15 amino acids. Germline CDR1 reads GTSNPN; CDR2 reads SVGIG (reference sequence). The chain's CDR3 is CAWSVSAGVADTQYF. The DNA for the CDR3 is TGTGCCTGGAGTGTAAGTGCGGGAGTGGCAGATACGCAGTATTTT.

Comments on this clone: Mismatch with germline at one junction end may stem from a read error. This chain joins TRBV2 and TRBJ2-3, with D perhaps TRBD2 (5 bases). Germline assignment: CDR1 SNHLY and CDR2 FYNNEI. The CDR3 runs to 12 residues. The CDR3 DNA is TGTGCCAGCAAATTGGGGATATACGCAGCGGATTTT. Amino acids: CASKLGIYAADF.

The rearrangement joins TRBV6-1 to TRBJ2-7, with D uncertain. Trimming shortened V by 8 bases and J by 4 bases, and 9 bases separated the two germline ends. This CDR3 has 11 amino acids. Germline CDR1 and CDR2: MNHNS and SASEGT. In nucleotides, the CDR3 is TGTGCCAGCCGCAGGTTTTACGAGCAGTACTTC. It translates to CASRRFYEQYF.

The J gene is TRBJ2-6, the V gene TRBV27; the D gene is possibly TRBD2 (6 bases). Germline V CDR1 and CDR2: MNHEY, SMNVEV (reference sequence). The CDR3 runs 15 residues. V shed 5 bases and J shed 4 bases, with 12 bases lying between them. The CDR3 region is CASSPTSLGANVLTF. The CDR3, as DNA: TGTGCCAGCAGTCCAACTAGCTTAGGGGCCAACGTCCTGACTTTC.

The chain has TRBV7-6 and TRBJ2-7; D perhaps matches TRBD2 (5 bases). Germline CDR1 SGHVS, CDR2 FNYEAQ. The CDR3 sequence is 15 residues long. Trimming cost V 0 bases and J 3 bases, with 12 bases left between them. In nucleotides, the CDR3 is TGTGCCAGCAGCTTAGCAGTCGGGGAGTACTACGAGCAGTACTTC. The encoded protein is CASSLAVGEYYEQYF.

In regard to this clone: One end of the junction fails to match germline, which may point to a read error. This chain links TRBV6-1 with TRBJ2-1, with 7 bases lining up with TRBD1. The CDR3 is 15 residues long. Germline CDR1 and CDR2: MNHNS and SASEGT. The chain's CDR3 is CASIEQGNSYNEQFF. CDR3 bases: TGTGCCAGCATTGAACAGGGGAACAGCTACAATGAGCAGTTCTTC.

The chain is built from TRBV4-1 and TRBJ2-6, with D tentatively TRBD2 (5 bases). Germline loops: CDR1 MGHRA, CDR2 YSYEKL. The CDR3 contains 18 residues. V was trimmed by 1 base and J by 2 bases, leaving 15 bases between them. This chain's CDR3 is CASSQVFRDYPGANVLTF. For the CDR3, the DNA is TGCGCCAGCAGCCAAGTTTTCCGAGACTACCCTGGGGCCAACGTCCTGACTTTC.

The gene calls are TRBV23-1 and TRBJ2-1; D possibly uses TRBD1 or TRBD2 (5 bases each). TRBV23-1 qualifies as an ORF whose function is uncertain. V lost 1 base, J lost 9 bases, and 13 bases lay in between. CDR3 length: 14 residues. The CDR3 DNA reads TGCGCCAGCAGTCAATTTGAGGGGTACTTTGAGCAGTTCTTC. Translating it yields CASSQFEGYFEQFF.

The chain couples TRBV29-1 to TRBJ2-1, with D unclear. The germline CDR1 and CDR2 sequences are SQVTM and ANQGSEA. Trimming removed 0 bases from V and 10 bases from J, with 19 bases in between. There are 15 residues in the CDR3. The CDR3 region is CSVEDGASPRQEQFF. In DNA form, the CDR3 reads TGCAGCGTTGAAGATGGAGCATCCCCACGGCAGGAGCAGTTCTTC.

CDR3 region: CASSLRRGNQPQHF. DNA of the CDR3: TGTGCCAGCAGCTTGCGCAGGGGGAATCAGCCCCAGCATTTT. The chain joins TRBV5-6 to TRBJ1-5, with TRBD1 matching over 7 bases. Germline CDR1 SGHDT, CDR2 YYEEEE. This CDR3 region has 14 residues. V was clipped by 1 base and J by 4 bases; unmatched bases: 2.

DNA for the CDR3: TGTGCCTGGAGCCAGGGGGCAAGCAATGAGCAGTTCTTC. The encoded protein is CAWSQGASNEQFF. V is TRBV30 and J is TRBJ2-1; 8 bases map to TRBD1. Germline V gene data show CDR1 as GTSNPN and CDR2 as SVGIG (reference sequence). The CDR3 spans 13 residues. The J segment lost 6 bases and the V segment lost 3 bases, leaving 4 bases of the junction unmatched.

This clone was detected only a few times. The chain couples TRBV4-1 to TRBJ1-6; TRBD1 matches at 9 bases. Unmatched junction bases numbered 5, after V lost 1 base and J lost 7 bases. Per the germline V gene, CDR1 is MGHRA and CDR2 is YSYEKL. This CDR3 contains 16 residues. The CDR3 coding sequence is TGCGCCAGCAGCCAAGGACCGACAGGGGGGAATTCACCCCTCCACTTT. It encodes CASSQGPTGGNSPLHF.

The table lists this clone with a count of one. The chain couples TRBV27 to TRBJ2-4, with 7 bases identical to TRBD1. J was trimmed by 1 base and V by 4 bases; bases with no gene match: 13. This CDR3 spans 18 amino acids. CDR1 and CDR2 from the germline V gene are MNHEY and SMNVEV (reference sequence). CDR3 sequence reads: CASSSGTAFFGAKNIQYF. The CDR3 DNA follows: TGTGCCAGCAGTTCCGGGACAGCATTCTTTGGGGCCAAAAACATTCAGTACTTC.

The J gene is TRBJ2-7, the V gene TRBV6-6; D might be TRBD2 (6 bases). CDR3 length: 16 amino acids. Per germline, CDR1 MNHNY and CDR2 SVGAGI (reference sequence). V was shortened by 3 bases and J by 0 bases, with 15 bases between the two germline ends. For the CDR3, the DNA is TGTGCCAGCAGTTATTGGGGGGTGGGAGACTCCTACGAGCAGTACTTC. Its protein is CASSYWGVGDSYEQYF.

In its sample, this clone was seen once. The chain is built from TRBV5-1 and TRBJ2-1; 8 nucleotides line up with TRBD2. Germline CDR1 and CDR2: SGHRS and YFSETQ. The CDR3 sequence is 14 residues long. V dropped 4 bases and J dropped 5; count of bases not matched to a gene: 5. DNA of the CDR3: TGCGCCAGCAGCCGTAGCGGGATGGACAATGAGCAGTTCTTC. This translates into CASSRSGMDNEQFF.

A note on this clone: Other DNA sequences within the sample encode an identical CDR3. The gene calls are TRBV6-1 and TRBJ2-1; D tentatively fits TRBD1 or TRBD2 (5 bases each). The germline V gene encodes CDR1 MNHNS and CDR2 SASEGT. CDR3 length: 14 amino acids. V was pared by 3 bases and J by 1 base, with 7 bases between. CDR3 coding DNA: TGTGCCAGCAGTGAGAGGGGTTCCTACAATGAGCAGTTCTTC. Protein sequence: CASSERGSYNEQFF.

The chain joins TRBV20-1 to TRBJ2-1, with D hard to call. The CDR3 contains 11 residues. The ends were cut back, 6 bases at V and 8 bases at J, with 11 bases in the middle. Germline CDR1 is DFQATT and CDR2 is SNEGSKA (reference sequence). CDR3 in amino acids: CSANKVYEQFF. In DNA, the CDR3 is TGCAGTGCCAACAAGGTCTATGAGCAGTTCTTC.

J is TRBJ2-6 and V is TRBV19, with a tentative D call TRBD1 (5 bases). CDR3 length: 14 amino acids. Germline V gene sequence: CDR1 LNHDA, CDR2 SQIVND (reference sequence). V lost 7 bases to trimming and J lost 0 bases, with 7 bases between them. This CDR3 is CASTTVSGANVLTF. The CDR3 bases are TGTGCCAGTACGACAGTCTCTGGGGCCAACGTCCTGACTTTC.

V is TRBV27 and J is TRBJ2-4; TRBD1 might be the D (6 bases). V lost 5 bases to trimming and J lost 7 bases, with 21 bases between them. CDR1 is MNHEY, CDR2 SMNVEV, per germline (reference sequence). The CDR3 length is 16 residues. In nucleotides, the CDR3 is TGTGCCAGCAGTCCGCGGCAATCCGGGACATACAACATTCAGTACTTC. As protein: CASSPRQSGTYNIQYF.

This sequence joins TRBV6-5 and TRBJ1-5; D is unclear. Germline V gene sequence: CDR1 MNHEY, CDR2 SVGAGI. CDR3 length equals 13 residues. V was cut by 4 bases and J by 7 bases, with 11 bases left in between. For the CDR3, the DNA is TGTGCCAGCAGTTCCCCCGGTGGACAGCCCCAGCATTTT. This gives the protein CASSSPGGQPQHF.

In its sample, this clone was seen once. The V call is TRBV6-1, the J call TRBJ2-7; tentative D call: TRBD1 (6 bases). Germline CDR1 reads MNHNS; CDR2 reads SASEGT. The V end was cut by 9 bases, the J end by 0 bases, with 12 bases between. The CDR3 runs 13 residues. The CDR3 DNA follows: TGTGCCAGTGTTCCGGGACACTCCTACGAGCAGTACTTC. Amino acids: CASVPGHSYEQYF.

This clone came up a few times. This rearrangement joins TRBV12-5 to TRBJ2-1, with TRBD2 identical over 14 bases. The CDR3 totals 13 residues. Germline lookup yields CDR1 LGHNT and CDR2 FRNRAP. With V trimmed by 8 bases and J by 7 bases, 1 base remained unmatched. The CDR3 region has the DNA TGTGCTAGTAGACTAGCGGGAGGGAATGAGCAGTTCTTC. Encoded protein: CASRLAGGNEQFF. The complete variable domain, with remaining parts taken from reference TRBV12-5 and TRBJ2-1, reads DARVTQTPRHKVTEMGQEVTMRCQPILGHNTVFWYRQTMMQGLELLAYFRNRAPLDDSGMPKDRFSAEMPDATLATLKIQPSEPRDSAVYFCASRLAGGNEQFFGPGTRLTVL.

The chain is built from TRBV19 and TRBJ1-1; D is uncertain. The CDR3 covers 13 residues. The V end lost 5 bases, the J end lost 1 base, and 8 bases lay between the germline ends. The V gene's germline CDR1 is LNHDA and CDR2 SQIVND (reference sequence). The CDR3 sequence is CASSLTANTEAFF. In nucleotides, the CDR3 is TGTGCCAGTAGTTTAACAGCGAACACTGAAGCTTTCTTT.

The J gene is TRBJ2-7, the V gene TRBV7-9; 10 bases agree with TRBD1. Germline V gene sequence: CDR1 SEHNR, CDR2 FQNEAQ (reference sequence). The CDR3 loop spans 17 amino acids. Trimming took 6 bases from V and 5 from J; bases not matched to a gene: 16. CDR3: CASSPGGDRGLGHEQYF. CDR3 bases: TGTGCCAGCAGTCCCGGAGGCGACAGGGGGCTTGGCCACGAGCAGTACTTC.

The rearrangement links TRBV4-1 to TRBJ2-3; TRBD2 aligns across 9 bases. The trim removed 0 bases at V and 5 bases at J, leaving 6 bases unmatched. Germline values: CDR1 MGHRA, CDR2 YSYEKL. The CDR3 is made up of 16 amino acids. CDR3 region: CASSQDRGLALDTQYF. CDR3 DNA sequence: TGCGCCAGCAGCCAAGATAGGGGACTAGCCTTAGATACGCAGTATTTT.

The gene calls are TRBV16 and TRBJ2-2; TRBD1 is a possible D gene (5 bases). Trimming pared 2 bases from V and 1 base from J, leaving 14 bases between. Germline CDR1 is KGHSY and CDR2 is FQNENV. The CDR3 totals 17 residues. CDR3 sequence (DNA): TGTGCCAGCAGCCAAACAGGTCTAAAGCGGAACACCGGGGAGCTGTTTTTT. Protein sequence: CASSQTGLKRNTGELFF.

The J gene is TRBJ2-1, the V gene TRBV7-9; the D is unclear. Germline V lookup: CDR1 SEHNR, CDR2 FQNEAQ (reference sequence). The CDR3 loop spans 14 amino acids. Trimming removed 4 bases from V and 5 bases from J, with 12 bases in between. The CDR3 DNA is TGTGCCAGCAGCTCGACAAAAAACAACAATGAGCAGTTCTTC. Translating it yields CASSSTKNNNEQFF.

This clone came up once. The CDR3 loop is CASIASSSSYEQYF. In DNA, the CDR3 is TGTGCCAGCATTGCATCAAGTAGCTCCTACGAGCAGTACTTC. The chain carries TRBV2 and TRBJ2-7; D remains ambiguous. With 7 bases removed from V and 0 bases from J, the gap between germline ends came to 13 bases. From germline, CDR1 is SNHLY and CDR2 FYNNEI. The CDR3 sequence is 14 residues long.

The V gene is TRBV7-9, the J gene TRBJ2-1; D not certain. The germline gives CDR1 SEHNR, CDR2 FQNEAQ (reference sequence). This CDR3 has 8 amino acids. The ends were cut back, 2 bases at V and 13 bases at J, with 0 bases in the middle. The CDR3 DNA follows: TGTGCCAGCAGCTTACAGTTCTTC. Encoded protein: CASSLQFF.

This chain uses TRBV28 with TRBJ2-5; the D call may be TRBD1 or TRBD2 (5 bases each). CDR3 length: 13 amino acids. V was clipped by 8 bases and J by 13 bases, with 23 bases between them. Germline V gene sequence: CDR1 MDHEN, CDR2 SYDVKM. CDR3 sequence reads: CASSMMTRQGPYF. In DNA, the CDR3 is TGTGCCAGCTCAATGATGACTCGCCAGGGACCGTACTTC.

This chain joins TRBV29-1 and TRBJ2-7; perhaps D is TRBD1 or TRBD2 (5 bases each). From germline, CDR1 is SQVTM and CDR2 ANQGSEA. V was shortened by 4 bases and J by 2 bases, with 9 bases between the two germline ends. The CDR3 extends over 12 amino acids. CDR3 residues: CSVGLGAYEQYF. The CDR3 DNA sequence: TGCAGCGTTGGGCTGGGGGCCTACGAGCAGTACTTC.

The sample holds one count of this clone. This chain connects TRBV19 to TRBJ2-7; maybe TRBD1 (6 bases). With 3 bases removed from V and 2 bases from J, the gap between germline ends came to 14 bases. Germline loops: CDR1 LNHDA, CDR2 SQIVND (reference sequence). CDR3 length equals 15 residues. The chain's CDR3 is CASSIVRGHPYEQYF. For the CDR3, the DNA is TGTGCCAGTAGTATTGTAAGGGGACATCCCTACGAGCAGTACTTC.